These 10 T cell receptor beta chains came from one sample sequenced in a study of identical twins. TCRdb reanalysed the 5' RACE reads using MiXCR and keeps one entry per CDR3 protein. The profile shows 1.5 million to 2 million distinct CDR3 sequences, 32% of them singletons. Sequencing used cord blood. Source of these receptors: a newborn girl in good health.

In its sample, this clonotype was seen a few times. The chain's CDR3 is CASSVAPLISGANVLTF. The DNA for the CDR3 is TGTGCCAGCAGCGTAGCCCCTCTCATCTCTGGGGCCAACGTCCTGACTTTC. The chain combines TRBV9 with TRBJ2-6; D is unclear. V was cut by 0 bases and J by 0 bases, with 10 bases left in between. CDR1 is SGDLS, CDR2 YYNGEE, per germline. The CDR3 runs to 17 residues.

This clonotype was counted a few times. A read error is possible here, since a much larger clone lies one base away. This sequence joins TRBV5-1 and TRBJ2-7; D is unresolved. Germline V gene data show CDR1 as SGHRS and CDR2 as YFSETQ. This CDR3 is 12 amino acids long. Trimming took 2 bases from V and 6 from J, leaving 9 bases between them. DNA for the CDR3: TGCGCCAGCAGCTTTGACTGGGGCGAGCAGTACTTC. Translating gives CASSFDWGEQYF.

This clonotype occurred a few times. V gene TRBV20-1 combines with J gene TRBJ2-7; TRBD1 aligns across 7 bases. The CDR3 extends over 14 amino acids. The V gene's germline CDR1 is DFQATT and CDR2 SNEGSKA (reference sequence). J gave up 0 bases and V 3 bases, and 5 bases lay outside the gene matches. The DNA of the CDR3 is TGCAGTGCTAGTTCCGGGACAGTCTCCTACGAGCAGTACTTC. Residues: CSASSGTVSYEQYF.

This clonotype has more than one count but fewer than ten. The chain recombines TRBV29-1 with TRBJ2-5, with 7 bases that match TRBD1. From germline, CDR1 is SQVTM and CDR2 ANQGSEA. Losses at the gene ends were 7 bases for V and 4 bases for J; bases not matched to a gene: 3. The CDR3 loop spans 11 amino acids. The CDR3 region has the DNA TGCAGCGGAAACAGGGGAGAGACCCAGTACTTC. This sequence encodes CSGNRGETQYF.

Ten or more counts support this clonotype. The chain is built from TRBV28 and TRBJ1-5; TRBD1 might be the D (5 bases). Trimming took off 8 bases at V and 4 bases at J, with 18 bases between the two ends. The CDR3 has 15 residues. The V gene's germline CDR1 is MDHEN and CDR2 SYDVKM. CDR3 sequence (DNA): TGTGCCAGCCAGAGCGCGGGGGTAGGGAATCAGCCCCAGCATTTT. It translates to CASQSAGVGNQPQHF.

This clonotype was picked up a small number of times. The rearrangement joins TRBV28 to TRBJ2-4; 12 bases fit TRBD2. Germline trimming cut 4 bases from V and 2 bases from J; bases unmatched to any gene: 6. CDR1 and CDR2 (germline): MDHEN, SYDVKM. The CDR3 loop spans 17 amino acids. The CDR3 DNA reads TGTGCCAGCAGTTCAACCGGACTAGCGGGATCCAAAAACATTCAGTACTTC. The encoded protein is CASSSTGLAGSKNIQYF. The whole variable domain, remainder taken from reference TRBV28 and TRBJ2-4, is DVKVTQSSRYLVKRTGEKVFLECVQDMDHENMFWYRQDPGLGLRLIYFSYDVKMKEKGDIPEGYSVSREKKERFSLILESASTNQTSMYLCASSSTGLAGSKNIQYFGAGTRLSVL.

The chain joins TRBV20-1 to TRBJ1-5; TRBD1 is a possible D gene (5 bases). Germline loops: CDR1 DFQATT, CDR2 SNEGSKA (reference sequence). This CDR3 region has 15 residues. Trimming stripped 3 bases from V and 1 base from J, with 13 bases between. The DNA for the CDR3 is TGCAGTGCTAGTTACGGGGCCCTAAGCAATCAGCCCCAGCATTTT. This codes for CSASYGALSNQPQHF.

The CDR3 DNA reads TGCGCCAGCAGCTTGGCCTTGGCAGTCCGTTCTGGGGCCAACGTCCTGACTTTC. Translated: CASSLALAVRSGANVLTF. This chain connects TRBV5-1 to TRBJ2-6; D not resolved. The CDR3 loop spans 18 amino acids. The V and J ends lost 0 bases and 1 base respectively, with 14 bases between them. CDR1 is SGHRS and CDR2 is YFSETQ in the germline V gene.

As to this clonotype: Relative to the germline gene, one junction end is altered; a read error may explain this. The genes are TRBV28 and TRBJ2-4, with TRBD1 matching 7 bases. Germline values: CDR1 MDHEN, CDR2 SYDVKM. CDR3 length equals 19 residues. CDR3 sequence: CASSPRQGILLLAKNIQYF. The CDR3 DNA follows: TGCGCCAGCAGTCCGCGACAGGGAATCCTCCTACTAGCCAAAAACATTCAGTACTTC.

The CDR3 sequence is CSARSDTQYF. CDR3 in DNA: TGCAGTGCTAGATCAGATACGCAGTATTTT. This rearrangement joins TRBV20-1 to TRBJ2-3; D unresolved. Per the germline V gene, CDR1 is DFQATT and CDR2 is SNEGSKA (reference sequence). The germline V and J ends were trimmed by 2 bases and 4 bases, with 1 base remaining between them. This CDR3 contains 10 residues.